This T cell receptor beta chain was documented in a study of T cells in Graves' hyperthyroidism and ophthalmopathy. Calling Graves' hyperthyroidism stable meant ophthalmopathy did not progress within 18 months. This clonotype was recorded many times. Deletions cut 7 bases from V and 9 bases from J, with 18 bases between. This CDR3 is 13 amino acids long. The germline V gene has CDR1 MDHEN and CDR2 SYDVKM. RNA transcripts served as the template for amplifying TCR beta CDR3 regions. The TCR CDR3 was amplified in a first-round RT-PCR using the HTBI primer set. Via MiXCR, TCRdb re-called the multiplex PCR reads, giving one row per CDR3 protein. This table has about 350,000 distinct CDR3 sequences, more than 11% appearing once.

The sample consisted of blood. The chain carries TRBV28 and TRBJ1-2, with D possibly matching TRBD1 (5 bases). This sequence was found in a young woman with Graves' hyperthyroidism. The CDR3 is CASNPPPTERYTF. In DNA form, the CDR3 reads TGTGCCAGCAACCCTCCCCCGACAGAGCGCTACACCTTC.